One sample yielded the 30 T cell receptor beta chains listed below, sequenced in a study of blood T cell repertoires in COVID-19. Some clones are missing from TCRdb's copy, which holds only in-frame ones; the method was immunoSEQ multiplex PCR. The repertoire holds fewer than 700,000 clones, with about 89% as singletons. The sequencing input was peripheral blood. These receptors were collected from a woman aged 45-60 years with COVID-19, enrolled during active disease.

The CDR3 is CASSPASGGFNEQFF. Written as DNA, the CDR3 is TGTGCCAGCAGCCCGGCTAGCGGGGGGTTCAATGAGCAGTTCTTC. J is TRBJ2-1 and V is TRBV6-2 or TRBV6-3; the match to TRBD2 covers 11 bases. J was trimmed by 6 bases and V by 6 bases; bases with no gene match: 7. This CDR3 has 15 residues. Germline V lookup: CDR1 MNHEY, CDR2 SVGEGT.

The chain couples TRBV9 to TRBJ1-1; D unclear. The CDR3 consists of 15 residues. CDR1 is SGDLS, CDR2 YYNGEE, per germline. Trimming pared 4 bases from V and 3 bases from J, leaving 16 bases between. The CDR3 is CASSPRLVRDTEAFF. In nucleotides, the CDR3 is TGTGCCAGCAGCCCCCGCCTTGTGAGGGACACTGAAGCTTTCTTT.

This clone has a single count. This rearrangement joins TRBV27 to TRBJ1-2; no definite D call. Trimming left V 8 bases short and J 0 bases short, with 16 bases between. This CDR3 is built from 15 residues. The germline CDR1 and CDR2 sequences are MNHEY and SMNVEV (reference sequence). The CDR3 loop is CASGPRGAPNYGYTF. The CDR3 region has the DNA TGTGCCAGCGGTCCCCGGGGTGCTCCTAACTATGGCTACACCTTC.

Points on this clone: The sample holds other DNA sequences that translate to the same CDR3. V gene TRBV27 combines with J gene TRBJ1-2, with TRBD1 identical over 9 bases. With V trimmed by 6 bases and J by 3 bases, 2 bases remained unmatched. There are 13 residues in the CDR3. Germline CDR1 MNHEY, CDR2 SMNVEV (reference sequence). The CDR3 nucleotides read TGTGCCAGCAGACGGACAGGGGACTATGGCTACACCTTC. It is translated as CASRRTGDYGYTF.

The chain employs TRBV6-5 and TRBJ2-1, with 9 nucleotides matching TRBD2. Germline CDR1 MNHEY, CDR2 SVGAGI. Trimming removed 2 bases from V and 6 bases from J; junction bases left unmatched: 8. The CDR3 spans 16 residues. CDR3 residues: CASSYIGGGAVNEQFF. CDR3 DNA: TGTGCCAGCAGTTACATAGGCGGGGGGGCAGTCAATGAGCAGTTCTTC.

This clone was recorded only once. The V call is TRBV2, the J call TRBJ1-1; tentative D call: TRBD1 (5 bases). V lost 6 bases and J lost 1, with 15 bases in between. The CDR3 sequence is 15 residues long. Per germline, CDR1 SNHLY and CDR2 FYNNEI. CDR3 amino acids: CASSLRQIKNTEAFF. CDR3 nucleotides: TGTGCCAGCAGCCTTAGACAGATTAAGAACACTGAAGCTTTCTTT.

The J gene is TRBJ1-1, the V gene TRBV10-1, with D possibly matching TRBD1 (5 bases). CDR3 length equals 18 residues. Germline CDR1 reads WNHNN; CDR2 reads SYGVQD (reference sequence). The V and J ends lost 9 bases and 1 base respectively, with 27 bases between them. CDR3 DNA sequence: TGCGCCAGTCCCTCGGGTAAGGGGCTTGGTGCCGAGAACACTGAAGCTTTCTTT. Encoded protein: CASPSGKGLGAENTEAFF.

The rearrangement links TRBV6-5 to TRBJ1-6; D unclear. V was shortened by 5 bases and J by 6 bases, with 14 bases between the two germline ends. The CDR3 is 15 residues long. Looked up from germline, CDR1 is MNHEY and CDR2 is SVGAGI. This chain's CDR3 is CASSILGTVNSPLHF. CDR3 bases: TGTGCCAGCAGTATCCTCGGTACAGTTAATTCACCCCTCCACTTT.

Only one count was recorded for this clone. The chain recombines TRBV5-1 with TRBJ1-4; 7 bases are a match to TRBD1. The germline gives CDR1 SGHRS, CDR2 YFSETQ. The CDR3 covers 14 residues. The junction had 5 bases not matched to a gene; V was cut back by 1 base and J by 8 bases. The CDR3 DNA is TGCGCCAGCAGCTTGACAGGGGTCGGCGAAAAACTGTTTTTT. This codes for CASSLTGVGEKLFF.

The chain links TRBV30 to TRBJ1-1; D unresolved. Trimming shortened V by 4 bases and J by 2 bases, and 8 bases separated the two germline ends. CDR3 length: 12 residues. From germline, CDR1 is GTSNPN and CDR2 SVGIG (reference sequence). The CDR3 reads CAWTNRNTEAFF. CDR3 in DNA: TGTGCCTGGACAAACAGAAACACTGAAGCTTTCTTT.

The chain combines TRBV5-1 with TRBJ1-2; the D gene is possibly TRBD1 (6 bases). The germline V and J ends were trimmed by 3 bases and 5 bases, with 17 bases remaining between them. Germline-derived CDR1 and CDR2 are SGHRS and YFSETQ. This CDR3 contains 15 residues. The CDR3: CASSSEVGATYGYTF. The DNA for the CDR3 is TGCGCCAGCAGCTCGGAGGTGGGGGCGACGTATGGCTACACCTTC.

The rearrangement joins TRBV7-3 to TRBJ2-3; the match to TRBD2 covers 13 bases. The CDR3 loop spans 15 amino acids. Germline CDR1 reads SGHTA; CDR2 reads FQGTGA. J lost 6 bases, V lost 5 bases, and 5 bases had no gene match. CDR3 amino acids: CASSPGTSGADTQYF. CDR3 DNA sequence: TGTGCCAGCAGCCCGGGGACTAGCGGGGCGGATACGCAGTATTTT. The variable domain in full, completed from reference TRBV7-3 and TRBJ2-3, reads GAGVSQTPSNKVTEKGKYVELRCDPISGHTALYWYRQSLGQGPEFLIYFQGTGAADDSGLPNDRFFAVRPEGSVSTLKIQRTERGDSAVYLCASSPGTSGADTQYFGPGTRLTVL.

The J gene is TRBJ2-3, the V gene TRBV11-2; perhaps TRBD1 as D (5 bases). The ends were cut back, 4 bases at V and 2 bases at J, with 13 bases in the middle. The germline CDR1 and CDR2 sequences are SGHAT and FQNNGV. This CDR3 spans 15 amino acids. The CDR3 loop is CASSSGRQFTDTQYF. The CDR3 DNA reads TGTGCCAGCAGCTCGGGTAGACAGTTCACAGATACGCAGTATTTT.

V is TRBV11-2 and J is TRBJ2-1, with D uncertain. The germline V and J ends were trimmed by 6 bases and 2 bases, with 5 bases remaining between them. CDR1 is SGHAT and CDR2 is FQNNGV in the germline V gene. This CDR3 contains 12 residues. Written as DNA, the CDR3 is TGTGCCAGCAGTCTAGCCTACAATGAGCAGTTCTTC. Translation gives CASSLAYNEQFF.

The J gene is TRBJ1-1, the V gene TRBV28; D is possibly TRBD1 (5 bases). Trimming cost V 10 bases and J 11 bases, with 17 bases left between them. The CDR3 runs to 11 residues. From germline, CDR1 is MDHEN and CDR2 SYDVKM. The CDR3 bases are TGTGCCACGAGGAGGGGTTCGCGGGCTTTCTTT. This codes for CATRRGSRAFF.

This clone has only a few counts. The gene calls are TRBV21-1 and TRBJ1-1; TRBD1 is the table's D call and was not checked against the DNA. TRBV21-1 is a pseudogene segment. This CDR3 region has 12 residues. Here the CDR3 DNA reads TGTGCCAGCCAATGGCCCCCTACTGAAGCTTTCTTT. Translated, it gives CASQWPPTEAFF.

The chain uses TRBV9 and TRBJ1-2; the match to TRBD1 covers 9 bases. CDR1 is SGDLS and CDR2 is YYNGEE in the germline V gene. The CDR3 sequence is 14 residues long. The V and J ends lost 4 bases and 2 bases, in that order; junction bases with no gene match: 3. CDR3 coding DNA: TGTGCCAGCAGCCATGGGACAGGGAACTATGGCTACACCTTC. Protein product: CASSHGTGNYGYTF.

V is TRBV7-6 and J is TRBJ1-6; D is perhaps TRBD1 (5 bases). The germline V gene encodes CDR1 SGHVS and CDR2 FNYEAQ. This CDR3 spans 16 amino acids. The V end was cut by 1 base, the J end by 4 bases, with 11 bases between. This chain's CDR3 is CASSLGGSEYNSPLHF. For the CDR3, the DNA is TGTGCCAGCAGCTTAGGGGGCAGCGAGTATAATTCACCCCTCCACTTT.

The chain carries TRBV29-1 and TRBJ1-1; D perhaps matches TRBD1 (6 bases). Per germline, CDR1 SQVTM and CDR2 ANQGSEA. Trimming pared 6 bases from V and 5 bases from J, leaving 16 bases between. The CDR3 is made up of 13 amino acids. This chain's CDR3 is CSVLQGKGTEAFF. The CDR3 nucleotides read TGCAGCGTACTACAGGGTAAGGGGACTGAAGCTTTCTTT.

CDR3 region: CASSLEERSLDGYTF. For the CDR3, the DNA is TGTGCCAGCAGCTTAGAGGAACGGAGTTTAGATGGCTACACCTTC. V usage is TRBV7-9 and J usage is TRBJ1-2; the D is unclear. CDR1 SEHNR and CDR2 FQNEAQ come from the germline V gene (reference sequence). The CDR3 is 15 residues long. V dropped 1 base and J dropped 6 bases, with 15 bases sitting between them.

The chain combines TRBV7-3 with TRBJ2-1; tentatively, D is TRBD2 (6 bases). There are 18 residues in the CDR3. V was cut by 0 bases and J by 4 bases, with 19 bases left in between. The V gene's germline CDR1 is SGHTA and CDR2 FQGTGA. The DNA for the CDR3 is TGTGCCAGCAGCTTAACCGCTACGGGGGTTGGGTCGTACAATGAGCAGTTCTTC. It specifies CASSLTATGVGSYNEQFF.

This rearrangement joins TRBV19 to TRBJ1-4; D remains unclear. The CDR3 extends over 11 amino acids. In germline, CDR1 is LNHDA, CDR2 SQIVND (reference sequence). Between the trimmed V and J ends, which lost 7 bases and 6 bases, there was a span of 6 bases. The CDR3 spells CASTTYEKLFF. CDR3 DNA sequence: TGTGCCAGTACTACCTATGAAAAACTGTTTTTT.

J is TRBJ2-2 and V is TRBV7-6; maybe TRBD1 (5 bases). Germline CDR1 SGHVS, CDR2 FNYEAQ. V was shortened by 4 bases and J by 7 bases, with 19 bases between the two germline ends. The CDR3 extends over 16 amino acids. The CDR3 DNA follows: TGTGCCAGCAGCTATTTACCGGGCCAAACAGGCGGGGAGCTGTTTTTT. Its translation: CASSYLPGQTGGELFF.

The chain recombines TRBV19 with TRBJ2-2, with a tentative D call TRBD2 (6 bases). V was shortened by 11 bases and J by 0 bases, with 13 bases between the two germline ends. CDR3 size: 14 residues. Germline V lookup: CDR1 LNHDA, CDR2 SQIVND (reference sequence). Here the CDR3 reads CAARGRANTGELFF. As DNA, the CDR3 is TGTGCCGCGCGGGGCAGGGCGAACACCGGGGAGCTGTTTTTT.

The CDR3 DNA sequence: TGTGCCAGCAGCTTAGTACTCCCTAACTATGGCTACACCTTC. Translating it yields CASSLVLPNYGYTF. V is TRBV5-6 and J is TRBJ1-2; D gene unclear. V lost 2 bases and J lost 0, with 8 bases in between. This CDR3 contains 14 residues. Germline CDR1 reads SGHDT; CDR2 reads YYEEEE.

The V call is TRBV29-1, the J call TRBJ1-2; D is perhaps TRBD1 (5 bases). Germline CDR1 is SQVTM and CDR2 is ANQGSEA. Between the trimmed V and J ends, which lost 6 bases and 8 bases, there was a span of 16 bases. The CDR3 totals 12 residues. The CDR3 loop is CSVPVLGEGYTF. Written as DNA, the CDR3 is TGCAGCGTCCCCGTTTTAGGGGAAGGCTACACCTTC.

The CDR3 protein is CASSQGNYEQYF. Here the CDR3 DNA reads TGTGCCAGCAGCCAAGGTAACTACGAGCAGTACTTC. The chain couples TRBV4-2 to TRBJ2-7; the D is unclear. Germline CDR1 is LGHNA and CDR2 is YNFKEQ. The length of the CDR3 is 12 residues. The V end was cut by 1 base, the J end by 3 bases, with 4 bases between.

The chain carries TRBV5-4 and TRBJ1-6; maybe TRBD1 (5 bases). Trimming shortened V by 4 bases and J by 7 bases, and 18 bases separated the two germline ends. The germline V gene has CDR1 SGHNT and CDR2 YYREEE (reference sequence). This CDR3 spans 16 amino acids. The CDR3 DNA is TGTGCCAGCAGCGGAGGAGGGGACCGAAGGAATTCACCCCTCCACTTT. This gives the protein CASSGGGDRRNSPLHF. Filled out from reference TRBV5-4 and TRBJ1-6, the complete variable domain reads ETGVTQSPTHLIKTRGQQVTLRCSSQSGHNTVSWYQQALGQGPQFIFQYYREEENGRGNFPPRFSGLQFPNYSSELNVNALELDDSALYLCASSGGGDRRNSPLHFGNGTRLTVT.

The V and J genes are TRBV7-3 and TRBJ2-2, with D perhaps TRBD2 (6 bases). Trimming stripped 2 bases from V and 1 base from J, with 11 bases between. The CDR3 covers 16 residues. CDR1 is SGHTA and CDR2 is FQGTGA in the germline V gene. The CDR3 DNA is TGTGCCAGCAGCTTAGCGGGACTTTGGAACACCGGGGAGCTGTTTTTT. This sequence encodes CASSLAGLWNTGELFF.

The sample holds a few counts of this clone. This chain uses TRBV7-9 with TRBJ1-6; TRBD1 might be the D (5 bases). The CDR3 loop spans 13 amino acids. Germline values: CDR1 SEHNR, CDR2 FQNEAQ (reference sequence). V was cut by 4 bases and J by 7 bases, with 8 bases left in between. CDR3 loop: CASSSSGNSPLHF. Written as DNA, the CDR3 is TGTGCCAGCAGCTCCTCAGGGAATTCACCCCTCCACTTT.